This TCR beta chain stems from a study of T cell responses to AZD1222 COVID-19 vaccine. Across the whole study: Recipients boosted at about 4 weeks or about 12 weeks are pooled.

The assay was immunoSEQ multiplex PCR, and TCRdb's table has in-frame clones only and misses some. The repertoire holds about 94,000 clones, more than 70% seen once, with less than 15% in the top ten. Whole-study results and caveats: Following two doses of AZD1222, Spike-specific TCR breadth and depth rose. Of spike-specific TCRs, nearly half reportedly target regions left unmutated in variants. Spike-wide coverage was observed for vaccine-associated CD4 TCRs, with dominant responses at 160-218 and 743-854.

Germline V CDR1 and CDR2: LNHDA, SQIVND (reference sequence). V shed 3 bases, J shed 10 bases, and the junction held 5 bases outside the gene matches. CDR3 size: 14 residues. A note on this clone: The antigen is not known.

The sample consisted of peripheral blood, taken on day 0 of AZD1222 vaccination. This sequence joins TRBV19 and TRBJ1-4, with TRBD1 matching over 10 bases. The receptor's source is an adult in good health. CDR3 in amino acids: CASSMTGGLRKLFF. Here the CDR3 DNA reads TGTGCCAGTAGTATGACAGGGGGCCTCCGAAAACTGTTTTTT.